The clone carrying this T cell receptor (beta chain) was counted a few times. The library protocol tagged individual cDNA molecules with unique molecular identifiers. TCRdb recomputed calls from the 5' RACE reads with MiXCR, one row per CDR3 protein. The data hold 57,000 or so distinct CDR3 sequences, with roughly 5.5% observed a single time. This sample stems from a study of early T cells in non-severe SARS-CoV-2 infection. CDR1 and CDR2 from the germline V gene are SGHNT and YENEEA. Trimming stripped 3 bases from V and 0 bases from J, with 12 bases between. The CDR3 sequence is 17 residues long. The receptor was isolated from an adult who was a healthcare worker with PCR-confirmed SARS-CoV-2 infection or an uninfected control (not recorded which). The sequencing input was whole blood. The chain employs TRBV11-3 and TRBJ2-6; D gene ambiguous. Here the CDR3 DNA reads TGTGCCAGCAGCTTCGGTCCTGACGGCTCTGGGGCCAACGTCCTGACTTTC. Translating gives CASSFGPDGSGANVLTF. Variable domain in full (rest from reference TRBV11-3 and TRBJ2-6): EAGVVQSPRYKIIEKKQPVAFWCNPISGHNTLYWYLQNLGQGPELLIRYENEEAVDDSQLPKDRFSAERLKGVDSTLKIQPAELGDSAVYLCASSFGPDGSGANVLTFGAGSRLTVL.